This TCR beta chain comes out of a study of identical twins. MiXCR was run by TCRdb on the 5' RACE reads, yielding one entry per CDR3 protein. The table shows under 900,000 distinct CDR3 sequences, with 15% to 20% occurring only once. Among all donors, each was a healthy Caucasian. Deletions cut 4 bases from V and 2 bases from J, with 19 bases between. In germline, CDR1 is SGHDT, CDR2 YYEEEE. CDR3 length: 16 amino acids. This sample was also put to use in a study of T cells expressing NK-cell markers. As reported in that work: What restricted sorting to alpha-beta TCR T cells in several experiments was an anti-gamma-delta TCR antibody. A range of about 1.0-7.0% of CD8+ T cells consisted of dominant NKG2C+ clonotypes in roughly 6 donors.

The receptor's source is a woman between 18 and 30 years old in good health. This rearrangement joins TRBV5-6 to TRBJ2-7, with D possibly matching TRBD2 (5 bases). The sample taken for sequencing was PBMCs. As DNA, the CDR3 is TGTGCCAGCAGCCTAGCCACCTTGGGGAGACCCTACGAGCAGTACTTC. This encodes CASSLATLGRPYEQYF.